This TCR beta chain was documented in a study of T cells in Graves' hyperthyroidism and ophthalmopathy (dated by TCRdb to the late 2010s). Context from the whole study: Peripheral blood samples were taken at the time of initial diagnosis, prior to any treatment. TCR V-J signatures able to tell the groups apart were searched for in a discovery cohort of 100 or so patients, of whom fewer than 45 had Graves' ophthalmopathy and 55 to 60 had stable Graves' hyperthyroidism. Whether ophthalmopathy could be predicted prospectively was tested in an independent validation cohort made up of under 20 hyperthyroidism patients plus 17 patients who later progressed to ophthalmopathy. The 95 to 100 discovery patients were randomly divided into training and test sets at a 7:3 ratio. Thyroid tissue and blood T-cell repertoires from six Graves' hyperthyroidism patients were also compared in the study. Following sampling, methimazole starting at 30 mg daily was given to hyperthyroidism patients, and high-dose intravenous methylprednisolone was given to ophthalmopathy patients. According to the paper, TCR Vbeta CDR3 sequencing was carried out on 135 peripheral blood samples, which came from 40 to 45 ophthalmopathy, fewer than 80 hyperthyroidism and roughly 17 progressor patients.

TCR beta CDR3 regions were amplified from RNA transcripts. A first-round RT-PCR of the TCR CDR3 used the HTBI primer set with the Qiagen OneStep RT-PCR kit. The libraries were constructed in a second round of multiplex PCR and then size-selected and purified. Libraries were sequenced paired-end with 100 bp reads on an Illumina HiSeq2000. As for the authors' bioinformatics: SOAPnuke was used to process the raw data, throwing out any read that contained adapters or uncalled bases, had a mean Phred below 15, or lacked an exact constant-primer or identifier match. COPE v1.2.5 was used to merge the high-quality paired reads, and each unique nucleotide sequence was defined as a clonotype. MiTCR v1.1 was used to align the clonotypes against IMGT TRBV, TRBD and TRBJ reference segments. Analysis was restricted to V-J combinations with a frequency above 0.0001, which covered 98% to 99.2% of repertoires. A TCS score was defined as the ratio between F50 (clonal expansion) and ExV (chaos), using BLOSUM62-based TCRdist between CDR3 peptides within each V-J. Welch's t-statistics and random forest reduced several hundred V-J features to 13, which were used in a naive Bayes classifier (R e1071). The raw public reads went through TCRdb reprocessing: fastp at Q25, MiXCR clone calling, in-frame beta chains kept. All rows with the same CDR3 protein become a single entry with the most common DNA and genes. Clone size and V and J calls follow TCRdb, not the original study. Counted in this sample were 370,000 or so distinct CDR3 sequences; approximately 15% of them appeared once. In total, the top ten clones hold roughly 20% of the sample.

The hyperthyroidism patients were between 18 and 65 years old and newly diagnosed, with a disease duration of less than 2 months. Any patient with an uncontrolled infection, another autoimmune disease, pregnancy or lactation was excluded. Diagnoses relied on clinical symptoms, serum thyroxine and TRAb, thyroid ultrasound and orbital computed tomography. Blood from progressor patients was drawn when they were first diagnosed with hyperthyroidism, before any ophthalmopathy symptoms appeared. Ficoll-Paque density gradient centrifugation was used to isolate PBMCs from around 10 ml of fresh peripheral blood. Progressor patients were defined as those initially diagnosed with Graves' hyperthyroidism in whom ophthalmopathy developed during follow-up. Total RNA was extracted with Trizol reagent, and quality was checked on an Agilent 2100 Bioanalyzer. This clonotype has a count of ten or more. The clone's antigen remains unknown. An end of the junction does not agree with germline; a read error may underlie this.

Overall study outcomes, separate from this receptor: No statistical method was used to set the sample size in advance, and investigators knew the group allocation. During validation, the model predicted progression to ophthalmopathy a median of roughly six months ahead of onset, with around 71% sensitivity and 72% to 85% specificity. Most expanded thyroid clonotypes (frequency above 0.001) were also detected in blood, a finding suggesting that blood repertoires may reflect thyroid immune responses. Ophthalmopathy was separated from stable hyperthyroidism by a 13 V-J signature model, with just over 85% sensitivity and roughly 84% specificity obtained in cross-validation and 80%/75% obtained in testing.

Including cysteine and phenylalanine, the CDR3 has 16 amino acids. The only DNA kept is the CDR3, 48 bases in frame from the first base. CDR1 and CDR2, per the germline V gene, are SGHAT and FQNNGV. The sequence derives from a man aged 25 to 45 with Graves' hyperthyroidism that later progressed to Graves' ophthalmopathy. The specimen was blood. Recombination connected TRBV11-2 to TRBJ2-7; TRBD1 could be the D gene, as 6 bases match. CDR3 loop: CASSPLRRGSSYEQCF. The nucleotide sequence is TGTGCCAGCAGCCCACTCCGAAGGGGGAGCTCCTACGAGCAGTGCTTC.